This T cell receptor beta chain was recovered during a study of OX40 agonist ivuxolimab in advanced cancers. Overall study context: Prior anti-PD-1, anti-PD-L1 or anti-CTLA-4 therapy was allowed; 40% to 50% had some.

Prior autoimmune disease or systemic immunosuppression barred patients. Assay used: immunoSEQ multiplex PCR; TCRdb lists only in-frame clones, some missing. This sample has under 55,000 clones, with less than 90% found just once. This CDR3 contains 13 residues. V lost 1 base to trimming and J lost 8 bases; unmatched junction nucleotides: 4. CDR1 is LNHDA, CDR2 SQIVND, per germline (reference sequence). Of note for this clone: Its antigen remains unidentified.

Overall study findings and caveats: Normalized expansion of T-cell clones was also low for some nonresponders. At 0.1 to 3.0 mg/kg and by week 6, clonal expansion occurred in CD4+ and CD8+ blood T cells.

This specimen was CD4+ or CD8+ T cells sorted from blood, taken in a trial of the OX40 agonist ivuxolimab. This clonotype was obtained from an adult with an advanced solid tumor such as melanoma, head and neck, liver or kidney cancer. The rearrangement links TRBV19 to TRBJ2-5; 7 bases align to TRBD1. CDR3 loop: CASSIARDSTQYF. The CDR3, as DNA: TGTGCCAGTAGTATAGCCAGGGACAGCACCCAGTACTTC.